This TCR beta chain came from a study of T cells in narcolepsy. Study-wide context: Donors had narcolepsy type 1 or type 2, or were healthy controls. Overall study results and limits: Reportedly, autoreactive clonotypes were serially detected in patients' blood but not controls'. Comparing one patient's CSF and blood CD4+ clonotypes highlighted HCRT- and TRIB2-specific autoreactive clonotypes. In some patient and control memory CD4+ samples, autoreactive clones were absent.

The germline gives CDR1 SGHAT, CDR2 FQNNGV. The CDR3 is 11 amino acids. The V end was cut by 6 bases, the J end by 6 bases, with 6 bases between. Profiled with immunoSEQ multiplex PCR; TCRdb holds only in-frame clones, not every one. The sample lists under 35,000 clones, 80% to 90% occurring once. This clone came up once. Its antigen is as yet unknown. The source is a human donor in good health. The material sequenced was memory (CD45RA-) CD4+ T cells from blood. The chain combines TRBV11-2 with TRBJ2-1; D gene uncertain. The CDR3 reads CASSRSNEQFF. CDR3 bases: TGTGCCAGCAGTCGGAGCAATGAGCAGTTCTTC. The whole variable domain, remainder taken from reference TRBV11-2 and TRBJ2-1, is EAGVAQSPRYKIIEKRQSVAFWCNPISGHATLYWYQQILGQGPKLLIQFQNNGVVDDSQLPKDRFSAERLKGVDSTLKIQPAKLEDSAVYLCASSRSNEQFFGPGTRLTVL.